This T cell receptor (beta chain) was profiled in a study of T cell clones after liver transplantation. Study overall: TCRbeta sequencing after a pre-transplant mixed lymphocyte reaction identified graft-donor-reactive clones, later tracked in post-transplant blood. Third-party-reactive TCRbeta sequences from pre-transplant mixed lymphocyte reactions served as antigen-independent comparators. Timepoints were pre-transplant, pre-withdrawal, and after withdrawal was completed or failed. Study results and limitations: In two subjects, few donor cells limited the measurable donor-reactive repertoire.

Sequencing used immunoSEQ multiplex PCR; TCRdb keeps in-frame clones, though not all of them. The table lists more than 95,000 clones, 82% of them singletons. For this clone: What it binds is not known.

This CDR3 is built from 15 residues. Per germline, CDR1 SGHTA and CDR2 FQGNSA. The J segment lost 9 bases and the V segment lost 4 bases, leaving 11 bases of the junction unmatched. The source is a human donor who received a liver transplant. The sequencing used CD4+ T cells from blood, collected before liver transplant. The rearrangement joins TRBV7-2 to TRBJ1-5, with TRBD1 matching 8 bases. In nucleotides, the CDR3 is TGTGCCAGCAGCTCCCCACCCGGGACAGGAGGGCCCCAGCATTTT. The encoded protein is CASSSPPGTGGPQHF.